This TCR beta chain came from a study of T cell responses to AZD1222 COVID-19 vaccine. Method: immunoSEQ multiplex PCR; TCRdb's copy keeps in-frame clones and lacks some. The table records 200,000 to 300,000 clones, approximately 93% of them present only once. V lost 3 bases and J 2 bases, leaving 13 bases between the germline ends. The CDR3 is 15 residues long. CDR1 and CDR2 from the germline V gene are KGHSH and LQKENI. The sample consisted of peripheral blood, taken on day 0 of AZD1222 vaccination. The chain combines TRBV18 with TRBJ1-2; D is perhaps TRBD1 (5 bases). The origin of this receptor is an adult in good health. CDR3 nucleotides: TGTGCCAGCTCACCCCCGGGACGGTTAAACTATGGCTACACCTTC. Translation gives CASSPPGRLNYGYTF.